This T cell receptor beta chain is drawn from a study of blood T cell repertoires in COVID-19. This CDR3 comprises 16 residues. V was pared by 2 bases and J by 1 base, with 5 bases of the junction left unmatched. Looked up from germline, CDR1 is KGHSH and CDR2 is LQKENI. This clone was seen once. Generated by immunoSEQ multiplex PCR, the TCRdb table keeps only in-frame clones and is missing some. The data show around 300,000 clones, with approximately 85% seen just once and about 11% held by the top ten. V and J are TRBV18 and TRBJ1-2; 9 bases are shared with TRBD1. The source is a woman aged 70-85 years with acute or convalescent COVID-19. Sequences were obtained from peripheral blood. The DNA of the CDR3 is TGTGCCAGCTCACCAACAACAGGGGGCGGTAACTATGGCTACACCTTC. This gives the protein CASSPTTGGGNYGYTF. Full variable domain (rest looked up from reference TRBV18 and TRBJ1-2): NAGVMQNPRHLVRRRGQEARLRCSPMKGHSHVYWYRQLPEEGLKFMVYLQKENIIDESGMPKERFSAEFPKEGPSILRIQQVVRGDSAAYFCASSPTTGGGNYGYTFGSGTRLTVV.